Sequencing of this T cell receptor beta chain was carried out in a study of OX40 agonist ivuxolimab in advanced cancers. Across the whole study: Participants, 82.7% male, averaged approximately 60 years of age, ranging from about 20 to 79. Study conclusions and caveats: At doses 0.1 to 3.0 mg/kg, CD4+ and CD8+ clones expanded. Expanded peripheral T cells had an undetermined antigen specificity.

Data came from immunoSEQ multiplex PCR; TCRdb stores just in-frame clones and leaves some out. The data hold fewer than 15,000 clones, with around 83% observed a single time. Remarks on this clone: The antigen is undetermined.

Peripheral blood came from all dose cohorts at three timepoints. The TCR was taken from an adult with an advanced solid tumor such as melanoma, head and neck, liver or kidney cancer. Source: CD4+ or CD8+ T cells sorted from blood, taken in a trial of the OX40 agonist ivuxolimab.

As DNA, the CDR3 is TGTGCCAGCAGTTATGGAGTAGGGTTTAACACTGAAGCTTTCTTT. Its translation: CASSYGVGFNTEAFF. This chain joins TRBV6-6 and TRBJ1-1; D is undetermined. Per the germline V gene, CDR1 is MNHNY and CDR2 is SVGAGI (reference sequence). The CDR3 consists of 15 residues. With 3 bases removed from V and 2 bases from J, the gap between germline ends came to 13 bases.